A selection of T cell receptor beta chains follows, all from one sample in a study of CD8+ T cells in alopecia areata. Assay used: immunoSEQ multiplex PCR; TCRdb lists only in-frame clones, some missing. There are roughly 180,000 clones in the sample; 51% occur only once, and around 9.1% lies in the top ten. This material consisted of CD8+ T cells sorted from blood, taken at week 52, from a patient treated with tofacitinib. Source of these receptors: a human donor with alopecia areata. CDR3s leave out the opening cysteine and the closing phenylalanine or tryptophan. A D gene is named only where the DNA matches it firmly.

TRBD2,TRBJ2-5,TRBV15,ATSRDLAGYQETQY
TRBD2,TRBJ2-4,TRBV6-5,ASSYLSGVGKNIQY
TRBD1,TRBJ1-2,TRBV6-6,ASSYRDRVNYGYT
-,TRBJ2-7,TRBV12-1,ASSFDIAGGYEQY
TRBD1,TRBJ1-6,TRBV5-6,ASSLWTGLSPLH
-,TRBJ1-2,TRBV30,AWSLLPVNYT
-,TRBJ1-4,TRBV13,ASSADSNEKLF
-,TRBJ1-2,TRBV27,ASSFLGGYGYT
-,TRBJ2-3,TRBV6-5,ASGRVGDTQY
TRBD1,TRBJ2-7,TRBV29-1,SVGGQAGEQY
TRBD2,TRBJ2-1,TRBV7-9,ASSLTSGVYNEQF
-,TRBJ1-1,TRBV30,AWSSQTGAAAF
-,TRBJ1-4,TRBV2,ASIFTAGNEKLF
-,TRBJ1-5,TRBV4-3,ASSQGVGGAPNQPQH
-,TRBJ1-2,TRBV11-2,ASSPRVSNYGYT
TRBD2,TRBJ2-5,TRBV15,ATSRDLAGGLQETQY
TRBD2,TRBJ2-3,TRBV6-5,ASSRGGSSTDTQY
TRBD2,TRBJ2-3,TRBV27,ASSFALAEIPSTDTQY
-,TRBJ2-7,TRBV7-9,ASSFSGSYEQY
TRBD1,TRBJ1-5,TRBV6-1,ASSGPLRGLNQPQH
-,TRBJ1-4,TRBV29-1,SFRENEKLF
-,TRBJ1-6,TRBV7-9,ASSLRGDPNSPLH
-,TRBJ2-5,TRBV7-9,ASSSGRGGARETQY
TRBD2,TRBJ2-2,TRBV4-3,ASSQGPLAANTGELF
-,TRBJ1-2,TRBV30,AWSVSLGTWDGYT
-,TRBJ2-7,TRBV7-6,ASSLAPRSLYEQY
-,TRBJ1-2,TRBV27,ASRLLPRGYT
-,TRBJ2-5,TRBV20-1,SGLGETQY
-,TRBJ2-2,TRBV29-1,SLSPGTDDSGELF
TRBD1,TRBJ1-4,TRBV6-5,ASSYMTGMDEKLF
-,TRBJ1-2,TRBV7-2,ASSSGPQVSYGYT
TRBD1,TRBJ1-2,TRBV6-5,ASNPGTGDAYGYT
-,TRBJ2-3,TRBV19,ATWGPRTDTQY
-,TRBJ1-3,TRBV6-5,ASSRTGFSGNTIY
TRBD2,TRBJ2-3,TRBV2,ASSPGGAEDTQY
TRBD2,TRBJ2-3,TRBV5-6,ASSSLRTRTDTQY
-,TRBJ1-6,TRBV7-2,ASSLGRQGDSPLH
-,TRBJ2-1,TRBV7-9,ASSLVGAQQF
-,TRBJ1-2,TRBV7-9,ASSSWGDYGYT
TRBD1,TRBJ2-7,TRBV18,ASSPGTGDYEQY
-,TRBJ1-3,TRBV4-3,ASSQVPGNTIY
-,TRBJ2-1,TRBV7-9,ASCPGAVCYNEQF
TRBD1,TRBJ1-2,TRBV2,ASSQRDRGDYGYT
-,TRBJ2-7,TRBV29-1,SVGDLNYEQY